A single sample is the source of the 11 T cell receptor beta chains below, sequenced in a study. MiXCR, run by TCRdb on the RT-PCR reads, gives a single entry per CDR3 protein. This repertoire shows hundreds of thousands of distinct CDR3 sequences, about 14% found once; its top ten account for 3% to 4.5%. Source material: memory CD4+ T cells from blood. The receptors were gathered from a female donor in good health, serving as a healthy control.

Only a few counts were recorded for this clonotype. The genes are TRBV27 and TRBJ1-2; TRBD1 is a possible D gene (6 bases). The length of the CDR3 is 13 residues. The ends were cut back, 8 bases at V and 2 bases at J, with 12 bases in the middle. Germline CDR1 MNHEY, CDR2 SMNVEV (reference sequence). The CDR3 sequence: CASGRGLNYGYTF. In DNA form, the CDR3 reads TGTGCCAGCGGCAGGGGCCTCAACTATGGCTACACCTTC.

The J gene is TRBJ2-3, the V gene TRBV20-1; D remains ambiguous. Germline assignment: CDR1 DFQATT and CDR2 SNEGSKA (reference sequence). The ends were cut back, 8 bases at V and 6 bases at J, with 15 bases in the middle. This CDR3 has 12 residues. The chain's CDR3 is CSSLALGDTQYF. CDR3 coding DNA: TGCAGTTCACTCGCTCTTGGGGATACGCAGTATTTT.

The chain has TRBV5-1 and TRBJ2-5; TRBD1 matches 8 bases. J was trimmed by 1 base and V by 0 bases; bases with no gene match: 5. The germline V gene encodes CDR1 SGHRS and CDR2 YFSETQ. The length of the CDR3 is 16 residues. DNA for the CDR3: TGCGCCAGCAGCTTGGTGGGGACAGGTGGCCAAGAGACCCAGTACTTC. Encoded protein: CASSLVGTGGQETQYF.

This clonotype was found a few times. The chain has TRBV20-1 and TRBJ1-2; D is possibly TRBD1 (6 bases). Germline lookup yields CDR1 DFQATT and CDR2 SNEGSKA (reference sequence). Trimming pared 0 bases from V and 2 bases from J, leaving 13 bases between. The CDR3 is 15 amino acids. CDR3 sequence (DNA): TGCAGTGCTAGAGATGGGGCAGGGGTGAACTATGGCTACACCTTC. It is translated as CSARDGAGVNYGYTF.

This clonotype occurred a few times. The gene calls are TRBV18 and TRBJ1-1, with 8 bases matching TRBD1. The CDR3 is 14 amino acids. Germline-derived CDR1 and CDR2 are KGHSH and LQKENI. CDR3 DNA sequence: TGTCCTAGCTCAGTACAGGGGGGAGGCACTGAAGCTTTCTTT. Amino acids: CPSSVQGGGTEAFF. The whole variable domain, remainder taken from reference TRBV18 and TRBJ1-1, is NAGVMQNPRHLVRRRGQEARLRCSPMKGHSHVYWYRQLPEEGLKFMVYLQKENIIDESGMPKERFSAEFPKEGPSILRIQQVVRGDSAAYFCPSSVQGGGTEAFFGQGTRLTVV.

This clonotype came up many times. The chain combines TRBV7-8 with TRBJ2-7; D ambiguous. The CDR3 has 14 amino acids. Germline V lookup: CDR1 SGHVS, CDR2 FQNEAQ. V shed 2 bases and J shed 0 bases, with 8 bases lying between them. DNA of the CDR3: TGTGCCAGCAGCTTAAGGCAGGCCTCCTACGAGCAGTACTTC. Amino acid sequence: CASSLRQASYEQYF.

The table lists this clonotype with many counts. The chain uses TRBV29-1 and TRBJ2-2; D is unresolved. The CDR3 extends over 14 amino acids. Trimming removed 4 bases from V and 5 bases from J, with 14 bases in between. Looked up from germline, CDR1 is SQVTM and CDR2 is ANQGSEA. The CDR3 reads CSVAEQVWTGELFF. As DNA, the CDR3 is TGCAGCGTTGCGGAGCAGGTTTGGACCGGGGAGCTGTTTTTT.

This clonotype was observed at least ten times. CDR3 in amino acids: CAISPSGEINNEQFF. For the CDR3, the DNA is TGTGCCATCAGTCCCAGCGGAGAGATTAACAATGAGCAGTTCTTC. V usage is TRBV10-3 and J usage is TRBJ2-1; tentatively, D is TRBD2 (5 bases). V lost 5 bases and J 5 bases, leaving 16 bases between the germline ends. Germline V gives CDR1 ENHRY, CDR2 SYGVKD. CDR3 length: 15 residues.

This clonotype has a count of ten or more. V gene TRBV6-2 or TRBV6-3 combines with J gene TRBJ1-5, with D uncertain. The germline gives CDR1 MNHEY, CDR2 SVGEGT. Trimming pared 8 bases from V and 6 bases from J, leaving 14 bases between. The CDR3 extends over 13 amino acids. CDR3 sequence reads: CASSRRNLQPQHF. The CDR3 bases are TGTGCCAGCTCCAGACGGAACCTTCAGCCCCAGCATTTT.

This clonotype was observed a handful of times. CDR3 sequence reads: CASSRGSYTEAFF. DNA for the CDR3: TGTGCCAGCAGCAGGGGATCGTACACTGAAGCTTTCTTT. V is TRBV7-2 and J is TRBJ1-1, with TRBD1 as a possible D gene (5 bases). Germline CDR1 reads SGHTA; CDR2 reads FQGNSA. The V end lost 5 bases, the J end lost 3 bases, and 10 bases lay between the germline ends. CDR3 length: 13 residues.

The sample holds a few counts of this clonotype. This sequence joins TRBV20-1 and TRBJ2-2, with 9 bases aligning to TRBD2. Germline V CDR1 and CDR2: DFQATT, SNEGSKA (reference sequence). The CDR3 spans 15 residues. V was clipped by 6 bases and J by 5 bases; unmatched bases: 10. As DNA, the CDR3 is TGCAGTGCCAGAAGGGGGACTAGCCTAACCGGGGAGCTGTTTTTT. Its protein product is CSARRGTSLTGELFF.